This T cell receptor beta chain was documented in a study of T cell changes during pregnancy in multiple sclerosis (dated by TCRdb to the late 2010s). Regarding the study in general: Changes in the T cell repertoire over the course of pregnancy were examined in this study in women with multiple sclerosis.

The library was generated by the immunoSEQ multiplex PCR assay. The immuneACCESS repertoire file appears here via TCRdb, limited to in-frame rearrangements. These files lack a portion of the clones; in checked studies, under half of the deficit traces to unresolved V genes, and the cause of the others is not known. Across this sample there are roughly 110,000 clones, with 85% to 95% seen only once. The ten most abundant clones make up around 1.5% of the sample. Concerning this clone itself: There is no known antigen for this receptor. Nothing much larger sits one base from this clone, and base qualities are not available. Other nucleotide sequences in the sample specify the same CDR3.

Relative to germline, V is 2 bases shorter and J is 4 bases shorter, with 3 bases between their ends. Spanning cysteine to phenylalanine, the CDR3 consists of 12 amino acids. The retained sequence is limited to the CDR3, 36 bases, with the frame set at the first base. According to the germline V gene, CDR1 reads MDHEN and CDR2 reads SYDVKM. The clonotype comes from a female donor with multiple sclerosis, enrolled in a pregnancy study. Specimen: peripheral blood, collected after pregnancy. This chain joins TRBV28 to TRBJ1-5, with the D gene too uncertain to name. DNA sequence: TGTGCCAGCAGTTTACCGAATCAGCCCCAGCATTTT. Its product reads: CASSLPNQPQHF.